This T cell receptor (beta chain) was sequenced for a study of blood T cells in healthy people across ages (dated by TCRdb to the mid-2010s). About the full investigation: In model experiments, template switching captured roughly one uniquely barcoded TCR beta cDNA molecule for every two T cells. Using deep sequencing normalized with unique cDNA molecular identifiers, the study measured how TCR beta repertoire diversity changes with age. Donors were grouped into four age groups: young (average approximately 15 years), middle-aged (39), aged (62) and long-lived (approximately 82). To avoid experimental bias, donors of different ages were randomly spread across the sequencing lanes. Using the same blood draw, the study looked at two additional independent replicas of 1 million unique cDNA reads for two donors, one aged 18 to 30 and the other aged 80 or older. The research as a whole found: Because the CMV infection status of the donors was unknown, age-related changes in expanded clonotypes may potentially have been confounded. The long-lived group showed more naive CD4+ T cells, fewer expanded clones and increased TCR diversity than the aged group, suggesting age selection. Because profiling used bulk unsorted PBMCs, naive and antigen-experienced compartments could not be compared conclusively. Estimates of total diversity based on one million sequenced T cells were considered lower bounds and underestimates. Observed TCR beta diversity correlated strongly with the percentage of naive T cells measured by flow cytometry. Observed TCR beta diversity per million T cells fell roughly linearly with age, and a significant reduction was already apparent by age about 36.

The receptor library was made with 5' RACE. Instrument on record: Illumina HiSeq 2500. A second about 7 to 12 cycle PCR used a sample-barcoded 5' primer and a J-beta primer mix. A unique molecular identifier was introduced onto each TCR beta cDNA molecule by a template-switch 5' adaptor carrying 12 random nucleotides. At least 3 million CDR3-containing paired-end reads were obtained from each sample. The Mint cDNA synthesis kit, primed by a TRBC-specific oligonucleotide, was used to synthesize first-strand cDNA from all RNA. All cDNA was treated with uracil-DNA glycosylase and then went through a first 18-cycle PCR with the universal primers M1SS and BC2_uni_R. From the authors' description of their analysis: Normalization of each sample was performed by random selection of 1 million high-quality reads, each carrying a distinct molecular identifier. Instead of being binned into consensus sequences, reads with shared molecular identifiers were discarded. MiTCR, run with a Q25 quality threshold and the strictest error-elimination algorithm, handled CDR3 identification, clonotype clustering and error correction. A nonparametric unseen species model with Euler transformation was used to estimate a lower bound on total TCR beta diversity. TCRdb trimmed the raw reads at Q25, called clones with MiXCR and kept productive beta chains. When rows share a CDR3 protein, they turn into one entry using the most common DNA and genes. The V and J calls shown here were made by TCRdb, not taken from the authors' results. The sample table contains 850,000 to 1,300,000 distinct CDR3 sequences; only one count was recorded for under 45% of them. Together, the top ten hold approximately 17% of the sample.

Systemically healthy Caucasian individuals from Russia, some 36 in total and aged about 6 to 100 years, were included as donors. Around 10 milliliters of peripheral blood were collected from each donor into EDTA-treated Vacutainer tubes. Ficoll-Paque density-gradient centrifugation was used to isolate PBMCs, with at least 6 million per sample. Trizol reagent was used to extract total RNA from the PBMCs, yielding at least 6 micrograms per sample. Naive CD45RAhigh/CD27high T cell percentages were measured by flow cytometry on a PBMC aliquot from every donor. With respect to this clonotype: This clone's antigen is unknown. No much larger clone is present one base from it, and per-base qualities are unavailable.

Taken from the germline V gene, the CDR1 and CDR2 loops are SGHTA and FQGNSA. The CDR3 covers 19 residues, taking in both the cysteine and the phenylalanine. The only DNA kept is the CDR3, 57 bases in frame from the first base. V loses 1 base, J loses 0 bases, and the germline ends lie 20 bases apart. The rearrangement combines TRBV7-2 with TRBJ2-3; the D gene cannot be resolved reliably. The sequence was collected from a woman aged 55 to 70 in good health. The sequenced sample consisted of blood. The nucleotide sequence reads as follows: TGTGCCAGCAGCTTAGTCCTTCTAGGGTTAGGACCAAGCACAGATACGCAGTATTTT. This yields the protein CASSLVLLGLGPSTDTQYF.